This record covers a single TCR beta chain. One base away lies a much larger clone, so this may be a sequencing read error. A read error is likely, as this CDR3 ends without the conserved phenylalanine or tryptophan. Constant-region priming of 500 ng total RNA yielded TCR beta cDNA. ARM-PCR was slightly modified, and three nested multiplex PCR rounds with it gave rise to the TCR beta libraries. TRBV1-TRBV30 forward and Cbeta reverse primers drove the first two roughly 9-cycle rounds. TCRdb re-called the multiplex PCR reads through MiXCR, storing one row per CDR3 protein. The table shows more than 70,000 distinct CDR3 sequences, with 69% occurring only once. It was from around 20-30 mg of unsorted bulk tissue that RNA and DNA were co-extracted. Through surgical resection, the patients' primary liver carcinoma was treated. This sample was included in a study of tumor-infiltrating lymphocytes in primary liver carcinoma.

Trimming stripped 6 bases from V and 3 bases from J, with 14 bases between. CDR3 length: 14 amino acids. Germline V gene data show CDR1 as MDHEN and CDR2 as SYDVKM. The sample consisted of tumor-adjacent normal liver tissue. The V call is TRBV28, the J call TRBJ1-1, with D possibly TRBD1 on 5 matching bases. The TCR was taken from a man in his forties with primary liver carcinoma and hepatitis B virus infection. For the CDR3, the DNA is TGTGCCAGCAGGACGGGGGAGGCCCACACTGAAGCTTTCCTT. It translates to CASRTGEAHTEAFL.